This TCR beta chain was documented in a study of blood T cell repertoires in COVID-19. TCRdb's copy holds only in-frame clones and misses some; the assay was immunoSEQ multiplex PCR. This sample has around 120,000 clones, with approximately 90% found just once. Germline V gene lookup returns CDR1 SEHNR and CDR2 FQNEAQ (reference sequence). The CDR3 loop spans 15 amino acids. Trimming took 6 bases from V and 4 from J, leaving 18 bases between them. This receptor was taken from a human donor with active COVID-19. The donor label of this sample is uncertain. The chain combines TRBV7-9 with TRBJ1-2; maybe TRBD1 (6 bases). Sequencing was done on a sample of peripheral blood. CDR3 amino acids: CASRGGTKTPYGYTF. CDR3 bases: TGTGCCAGCAGAGGGGGAACAAAAACCCCCTATGGCTACACCTTC.